Listed below are T cell receptor beta chains from one sample, sequenced in a study of blood T cell repertoires in COVID-19. Measured with immunoSEQ multiplex PCR; TCRdb has only the in-frame clones, and not every one. Found here are around 270,000 clones, about 88% of them singletons; the top ten hold over 5%. Sequencing was carried out using peripheral blood. These receptors were collected from a woman aged 55-75 years with COVID-19, enrolled during active disease. The CDR3 runs from the conserved cysteine through the conserved F or W. The D gene is left open where the match is weak. A row's size may be missing; if present it is once, few, many or a size class.

size	V	D	J	CDR3	DNA
.	TRBV9	.	TRBJ2-7	CASSAAQGAVYEQYF	TGTGCCAGCAGCGCCGCCCAAGGGGCAGTTTACGAGCAGTACTTC
.	TRBV5-1	.	TRBJ1-1	CASSLGGTENTEAFF	TGCGCCAGCAGCTTGGGGGGGACTGAGAACACTGAAGCTTTCTTT
.	TRBV7-2	TRBD1	TRBJ1-2	CASSLDRGRSLTF	TGTGCCAGCAGCCTAGACAGGGGGCGAAGCCTCACCTTC
.	TRBV14	.	TRBJ2-2	CANPRAGGELFF	TGTGCCAACCCGCGGGCGGGCGGGGAGCTGTTTTTT
.	TRBV4-2	TRBD2	TRBJ2-5	CASSQRFSGRAETQYF	TGTGCCAGCAGCCAAAGGTTCAGCGGGAGGGCGGAGACCCAGTACTTC
.	TRBV5-1	TRBD2	TRBJ2-1	CASSLVASGTYNEQFF	TGCGCCAGCAGCTTGGTGGCTAGCGGAACCTACAATGAGCAGTTCTTC
.	TRBV30	TRBD1	TRBJ2-3	CAWSVQGGVSDTQYF	TGTGCCTGGAGTGTACAGGGGGGAGTGTCAGATACGCAGTATTTT
few	TRBV2	.	TRBJ1-5	CASSSGSQGNQPQHF	TGTGCCAGCAGCAGCGGGAGCCAAGGCAATCAGCCCCAGCATTTT
once	TRBV10-3	TRBD2	TRBJ2-1	CAIGTSGDNEQFF	TGTGCCATAGGGACTAGCGGGGACAATGAGCAGTTCTTC
.	TRBV7-9	.	TRBJ2-1	CASSPWTGYNEQFF	TGTGCCAGCAGCCCTTGGACTGGCTACAATGAGCAGTTCTTC
.	TRBV18	.	TRBJ1-1	CASSPRQLNTEAFF	TGTGCCAGCTCACCGCGACAGCTGAACACTGAAGCTTTCTTT
few	TRBV19	.	TRBJ1-4	CASSIVHNEKLFF	TGTGCCAGTAGTATAGTTCATAATGAAAAACTGTTTTTT
.	TRBV6-1	.	TRBJ2-2	CASSETTVSDTNTGELFF	TGTGCCAGCAGTGAAACGACCGTCTCAGACACGAACACCGGGGAGCTGTTTTTT
.	TRBV15	TRBD2	TRBJ2-1	CATSRDPSGYNEQFF	TGTGCCACCAGCAGAGACCCTAGCGGCTACAATGAGCAGTTCTTC
.	TRBV7-9	TRBD1	TRBJ2-1	CASSSRTGGWKVNEQFF	TGTGCCAGCAGCTCTAGGACAGGGGGCTGGAAGGTCAATGAGCAGTTCTTC
once	TRBV11-2	TRBD1	TRBJ1-1	CASSLYWTGANTEAFF	TGTGCCAGCAGCTTATATTGGACAGGGGCAAACACTGAAGCTTTCTTT
.	TRBV29-1	.	TRBJ1-2	CSVERDTLGGYTF	TGCAGCGTTGAAAGGGACACTTTGGGAGGCTACACCTTC
once	TRBV6-4	.	TRBJ2-3	CASSDSGGRDTQYF	TGTGCCAGCAGTGACTCTGGAGGGCGAGATACGCAGTATTTT
.	TRBV18	.	TRBJ1-4	CASSPASSGEKLFF	TGTGCCAGCTCACCCGCTTCGTCGGGTGAAAAACTGTTTTTT
.	TRBV5-1	TRBD2	TRBJ2-1	CASSLVIAGGTRAHEQFF	TGCGCCAGCAGCTTGGTAATAGCGGGAGGAACCAGGGCCCATGAGCAGTTCTTC
.	TRBV6-2/TRBV6-3	TRBD1	TRBJ1-2	CASSYSAGGSSNYGYTF	TGTGCCAGCAGTTACTCGGCAGGGGGGTCTTCTAACTATGGCTACACCTTC
.	TRBV4-2	TRBD2	TRBJ2-1	CASSQEGWTSGVNEQFF	TGTGCCAGCAGCCAAGAGGGGTGGACTAGCGGGGTCAATGAGCAGTTCTTC
.	TRBV9	.	TRBJ2-1	CASAVGDFDNEQFF	TGTGCCAGCGCGGTGGGGGACTTCGACAATGAGCAGTTCTTC
once	TRBV30	TRBD1	TRBJ2-7	CAWSVGTASHYEQYF	TGTGCCTGGAGTGTCGGGACAGCCTCCCACTACGAGCAGTACTTC
.	TRBV7-9	.	TRBJ1-1	CASSYTGISAFF	TGTGCCAGCAGCTATACAGGAATCTCGGCTTTCTTT
.	TRBV7-8	.	TRBJ1-4	CASSARGGTNEKLFF	TGTGCCAGCAGCGCGCGGGGGGGCACTAATGAAAAACTGTTTTTT
.	TRBV6-5	TRBD1	TRBJ2-5	CASRTGWETQYF	TGTGCCAGCAGGACAGGGTGGGAGACCCAGTACTTC
.	TRBV10-2	.	TRBJ2-1	CASRGNAGPNNEQFF	TGCGCCAGCAGGGGAAACGCGGGGCCCAACAATGAGCAGTTCTTC
.	TRBV5-1	TRBD1	TRBJ1-1	CASRETGGEYTEAFF	TGCGCCAGCAGAGAGACAGGGGGCGAGTACACTGAAGCTTTCTTT
.	TRBV28	TRBD1	TRBJ2-6	CASSLTGAGANVLTF	TGTGCCAGCAGTCTGACAGGGGCCGGGGCCAACGTCCTGACTTTC
once	TRBV28	.	TRBJ1-4	CASRLPAGTNEKLFF	TGTGCCAGCAGGCTCCCAGCAGGGACAAATGAAAAACTGTTTTTT
.	TRBV5-3	TRBD1	TRBJ2-2	CARSNRDSTGELFF	TGTGCCAGAAGCAACCGGGACAGCACCGGGGAGCTGTTTTTT